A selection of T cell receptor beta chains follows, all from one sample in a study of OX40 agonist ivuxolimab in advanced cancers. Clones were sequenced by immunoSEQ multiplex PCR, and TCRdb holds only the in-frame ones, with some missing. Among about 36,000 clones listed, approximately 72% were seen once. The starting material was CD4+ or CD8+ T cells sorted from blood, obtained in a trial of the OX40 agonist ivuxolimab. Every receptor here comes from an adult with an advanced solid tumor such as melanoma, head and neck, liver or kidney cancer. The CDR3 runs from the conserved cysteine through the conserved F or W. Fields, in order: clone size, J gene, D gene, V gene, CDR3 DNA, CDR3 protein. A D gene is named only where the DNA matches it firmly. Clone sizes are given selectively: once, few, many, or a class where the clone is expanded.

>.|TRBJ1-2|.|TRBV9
TGTGCCAGCAGTGGGGACCTTTTTTATGGCTACACCTTC
CASSGDLFYGYTF
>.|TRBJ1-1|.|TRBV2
TGTGCCAGCGGGGGCGGGGGAGGCACTGAAGCTTTCTTT
CASGGGGGTEAFF
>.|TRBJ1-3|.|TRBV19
TGTGCCAGTAGTCAACGACAAACTGGAAACACCATATATTTT
CASSQRQTGNTIYF
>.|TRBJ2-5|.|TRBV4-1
TGCGCCAGCAGCCAAAATCCAGGGGATAGGGAGACCCAGTACTTC
CASSQNPGDRETQYF
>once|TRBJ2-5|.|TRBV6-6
TGTGCCAGCTCCCAAGGGGGAAACCAAGAGACCCAGTACTTC
CASSQGGNQETQYF
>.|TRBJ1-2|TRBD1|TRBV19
TGTGCCAGTGGGGACAGCACTGTCTATGGCTACACCTTC
CASGDSTVYGYTF
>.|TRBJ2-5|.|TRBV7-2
TGTGCCAGCAGCTTAGGTGCCGGGGGCCCCCAAGAGACCCAGTACTTC
CASSLGAGGPQETQYF
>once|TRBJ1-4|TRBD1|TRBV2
TGTGCCAGCACCCCGGGACAGGCAACTAATGAAAAACTGTTTTTT
CASTPGQATNEKLFF
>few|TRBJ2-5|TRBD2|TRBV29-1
TGCAGCGTCCCGGACCCCGGGACTAGTTTCGGATTGCCGGAAGAGACCCAGTACTTC
CSVPDPGTSFGLPEETQYF
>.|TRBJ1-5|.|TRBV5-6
TGTGCCAGCAGCTTGAGTCAGGGTGGCAATCAGCCCCAGCATTTT
CASSLSQGGNQPQHF
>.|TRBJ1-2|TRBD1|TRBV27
TGTGCCAGCAGACCGACAGGGCTCCTACAGTCTAACTATGGCTACACCTTC
CASRPTGLLQSNYGYTF
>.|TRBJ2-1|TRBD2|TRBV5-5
TGTGCCAGCAGCTTCCCCGCGGGAGGTACGAGCTCCTACAATGAGCAGTTCTTC
CASSFPAGGTSSYNEQFF
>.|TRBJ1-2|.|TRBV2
TGTGCCAGCAGTGGGGAAGGGAACTATGGCTACACCTTC
CASSGEGNYGYTF
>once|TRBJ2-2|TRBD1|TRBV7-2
TGTGCCAGCAGCTTATTCCCCAGGGGGACAACCGGGGAGCTGTTTTTT
CASSLFPRGTTGELFF
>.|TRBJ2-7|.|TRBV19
TGTGCCAGTAGTATCGGTGAATACGAGCAGTACTTC
CASSIGEYEQYF
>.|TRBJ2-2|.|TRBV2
TGTGCCAGCAGTGATGGGGTGGTCGGGGAGCTGTTTTTT
CASSDGVVGELFF
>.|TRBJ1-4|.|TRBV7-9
TGTGCCAGCAGCCCCCCCAGGTCAACTAATGAAAAACTGTTTTTT
CASSPPRSTNEKLFF